A selection of T cell receptor beta chains follows, all from one sample in a study of radiotherapy plus CTLA-4 blockade in lung cancer. The protocol was immunoSEQ multiplex PCR, while the TCRdb copy is restricted to in-frame clones and leaves out a portion. The repertoire holds 25,000 to 35,000 clones, with 81% as singletons. The specimen comprised peripheral blood, sampled from a patient treated with radiotherapy plus ipilimumab. The receptors were gathered from a human donor with non-small cell lung cancer that progressed on radiotherapy plus ipilimumab. Each CDR3 is given with its conserved first and last residue. Fields, in order: V gene, J gene, CDR3 protein.

V gene: TRBV7-7
J gene: TRBJ2-3
CDR3 protein: CASSLGLGADTQYF

V gene: TRBV7-2
J gene: TRBJ2-5
CDR3 protein: CASSPHSRVQETQYF

V gene: TRBV18
J gene: TRBJ2-6
CDR3 protein: CASSPAGFSGANVLTF

V gene: TRBV18
J gene: TRBJ2-5
CDR3 protein: CASSPQGGFGGGAGETQYF

V gene: TRBV28
J gene: TRBJ2-1
CDR3 protein: CASSPASGGAIYNEQFF

V gene: TRBV7-9
J gene: TRBJ2-6
CDR3 protein: CASSLSLFGANVLTF

V gene: TRBV4-3
J gene: TRBJ2-5
CDR3 protein: CASSGGTSGETQYF

V gene: TRBV7-2
J gene: TRBJ2-3
CDR3 protein: CASTLWGGATDTQYF

V gene: TRBV5-1
J gene: TRBJ1-4
CDR3 protein: CASSQGSGNEKLFF

V gene: TRBV5-1
J gene: TRBJ2-7
CDR3 protein: CASGYQGMGSYEQYF

V gene: TRBV5-1
J gene: TRBJ2-7
CDR3 protein: CASSLQGTGKEQYF

V gene: TRBV7-9
J gene: TRBJ2-5
CDR3 protein: CASSPPRGGGSATQYF

V gene: TRBV18
J gene: TRBJ1-5
CDR3 protein: CASSPRPQGYQPQHF

V gene: TRBV6-1
J gene: TRBJ1-1
CDR3 protein: CASSERSGGGTTEAFF

V gene: TRBV9
J gene: TRBJ2-5
CDR3 protein: CASSVDPRQETQYF

V gene: TRBV20-1
J gene: TRBJ2-5
CDR3 protein: CSARLAETQYF

V gene: TRBV11-3
J gene: TRBJ2-7
CDR3 protein: CASSPSGQGARYEQYF

V gene: TRBV5-4
J gene: TRBJ1-4
CDR3 protein: CASSLGRGAEKLFF

V gene: TRBV5-4
J gene: TRBJ1-1
CDR3 protein: CASSLEGSRGSEAFF

V gene: TRBV2
J gene: -
CDR3 protein: CATAWASGGAHEQYF

V gene: TRBV5-1
J gene: TRBJ2-2
CDR3 protein: CASSSERGGVGGELFF

V gene: TRBV7-9
J gene: TRBJ2-2
CDR3 protein: CASSPDRADTGELFF

V gene: TRBV7-2
J gene: TRBJ2-2
CDR3 protein: CASSETTSGGTGELFF

V gene: TRBV5-1
J gene: TRBJ2-5
CDR3 protein: CASSLAGGAGETQYF

V gene: TRBV19
J gene: TRBJ2-7
CDR3 protein: CASSGTSGGSYEQYF

V gene: TRBV5-1
J gene: TRBJ1-1
CDR3 protein: CASSSSLGSGAFF

V gene: TRBV6-5
J gene: TRBJ2-1
CDR3 protein: CASNARSDKAYEQFF

V gene: TRBV5-3
J gene: TRBJ2-7
CDR3 protein: CARTPGGQGAPYEQYF

V gene: TRBV2
J gene: TRBJ1-4
CDR3 protein: CASGRGLNEKLFF

V gene: TRBV19
J gene: TRBJ2-2
CDR3 protein: CASTSLPGSGELFF

V gene: TRBV7-8
J gene: TRBJ2-3
CDR3 protein: CASSTRGGATDTQYF

V gene: TRBV27
J gene: TRBJ2-1
CDR3 protein: CASSLTQGGEQFF

V gene: TRBV6-5
J gene: TRBJ2-7
CDR3 protein: CASSSGGEQYF

V gene: TRBV7-3
J gene: TRBJ2-1
CDR3 protein: CASSLTGDSYNEQFF

V gene: TRBV7-2
J gene: TRBJ1-3
CDR3 protein: CASSFFYGGSGNTIYF

V gene: TRBV19
J gene: TRBJ1-2
CDR3 protein: CASSPGQSYGYTF

V gene: TRBV5-1
J gene: TRBJ2-5
CDR3 protein: CASSLEQGSETQYF

V gene: TRBV2
J gene: TRBJ1-5
CDR3 protein: CASSEVGTPSNQPQHF

V gene: TRBV21-1
J gene: TRBJ2-3
CDR3 protein: CASQLGGGSTDTQYF